This T cell receptor (beta chain) originates from a study of low-dose radiotherapy and immunotherapy resistance in tumors. Study in general: Every two weeks, one day ahead of radiation and immunotherapy, cyclophosphamide 200 mg/m2 was given (intravenously).

This clonotype was recorded at least ten times. The CDR3 consists of 16 residues. V shed 5 bases, J shed 2 bases, and the junction held 2 bases outside the gene matches. Per the germline V gene, CDR1 is MDHEN and CDR2 is SYDVKM. Described time point: before trial treatment. Patients with advanced, tumor-infiltrating lymphocyte-negative solid tumors were eligible. With TRAV- and TRBV-specific primers, first-strand cDNA was made, covering the alpha and beta chains. With a constant-region primer and a V-primer adapter, TCRs were subjected to 20 to 25 PCR cycles of amplification. TCRdb recomputed calls from the reads with MiXCR, one row per CDR3 protein. The sample comprises 65,000 to 95,000 distinct CDR3 sequences, about 19% of which are singletons, and under 7.5% rests with the top ten.

The TCR originated in a male donor with prostate cancer. The V gene is TRBV28, the J gene TRBJ2-6, with 11 nucleotides matching TRBD1. The source was PBMCs, collected before treatment. CDR3 coding DNA: TGTGCCAGCAGTGGACAGGGGGCAGCTGGGGCCAACGTCCTGACTTTC. This codes for CASSGQGAAGANVLTF.